One sample yielded the 26 T cell receptor beta chains listed below, sequenced in a study of cytomegalovirus exposure and HLA in healthy donors. 60 Vbeta and 13 Jbeta primers were used in PCR. Measured with immunoSEQ multiplex PCR; TCRdb has only the in-frame clones, and not every one. This repertoire shows fewer than 250,000 clones, around nine tenths found once; its top ten account for roughly 1.8%. Sequenced input: PBMCs. Every receptor here comes from a woman aged 18-29 years in good health and CMV-seronegative.

This clone was recorded only once. The gene calls are TRBV6-6 and TRBJ2-2; 8 bases map to TRBD2. From germline, CDR1 is MNHNY and CDR2 SVGAGI (reference sequence). With V trimmed by 5 bases and J by 5 bases, 10 bases remained unmatched. The CDR3 is made up of 16 amino acids. The CDR3 nucleotides are TGTGCCAGCAGTAAACCCAGCGGGAGTGGGACCGGGGAGCTGTTTTTT. Protein product: CASSKPSGSGTGELFF.

V and J are TRBV19 and TRBJ1-1, with D maybe TRBD1 (6 bases). V lost 6 bases and J lost 2, with 13 bases in between. Looked up from germline, CDR1 is LNHDA and CDR2 is SQIVND (reference sequence). The CDR3 spans 14 residues. CDR3: CASRPGTLNTEAFF. In DNA form, the CDR3 reads TGTGCCAGTAGGCCCGGGACACTTAACACTGAAGCTTTCTTT.

The chain joins TRBV7-5 to TRBJ2-4; TRBD1 is the table's D call, not checked against the DNA. TRBV7-5 corresponds to a pseudogene. CDR3 length: 16 amino acids. The CDR3 DNA follows: TGTGCCAGAAGCTTAGCCGCATCGACAGGGGAAAACATTCAGTACTTC. Its translation: CARSLAASTGENIQYF.

The chain employs TRBV19 and TRBJ2-3; TRBD2 is a possible D gene (6 bases). Germline V gene data show CDR1 as LNHDA and CDR2 as SQIVND (reference sequence). With 3 bases removed from V and 4 bases from J, the gap between germline ends came to 17 bases. The CDR3 consists of 16 residues. In nucleotides, the CDR3 is TGTGCCAGTAGTATGAGAGGGACTTTTATGGCAGATACGCAGTATTTT. This translates into CASSMRGTFMADTQYF.

The CDR3 DNA follows: TGTGCCAGCAGCCCCAGGGGGGCCACAGATACGCAGTATTTT. It is translated as CASSPRGATDTQYF. The chain is built from TRBV4-2 and TRBJ2-3; D possibly corresponds to TRBD1 (7 bases). The CDR3 is made up of 14 amino acids. V gave up 4 bases and J gave up 2 bases, with 10 bases separating them. CDR1 LGHNA and CDR2 YNFKEQ come from the germline V gene.

The V call is TRBV4-1, the J call TRBJ2-5, with TRBD2 identical over 10 bases. Germline V gene lookup returns CDR1 MGHRA and CDR2 YSYEKL. Trimming took 0 bases from V and 5 from J; bases not matched to a gene: 6. The CDR3 covers 16 residues. The CDR3, as DNA: TGCGCCAGCAGCCAAGAAAGCACACTAGCGGGGGAGACCCAGTACTTC. Translated, it gives CASSQESTLAGETQYF.

The chain carries TRBV5-1 and TRBJ2-7; 8 bases map to TRBD2. CDR1 and CDR2 (germline): SGHRS, YFSETQ. V trimming: 4 bases; J trimming: 7 bases; junction bases outside the gene matches: 22. The CDR3 runs to 18 residues. The CDR3 protein is CASSPRRATSGDRGEQYF. CDR3 sequence (DNA): TGCGCCAGCAGCCCCCGCAGGGCTACTAGCGGAGACCGTGGGGAGCAGTACTTC.

This clone turned up a few times. This sequence joins TRBV9 and TRBJ2-7; perhaps TRBD1 as D (5 bases). The CDR3 length is 15 residues. Germline V gives CDR1 SGDLS, CDR2 YYNGEE. V was pared by 0 bases and J by 3 bases, with 13 bases between. CDR3 in amino acids: CASSVAGNGVYEQYF. CDR3 nucleotides: TGTGCCAGCAGCGTAGCAGGGAATGGAGTCTACGAGCAGTACTTC. Filled out from reference TRBV9 and TRBJ2-7, the complete variable domain reads DSGVTQTPKHLITATGQRVTLRCSPRSGDLSVYWYQQSLDQGLQFLIQYYNGEERAKGNILERFSAQQFPDLHSELNLSSLELGDSALYFCASSVAGNGVYEQYFGPGTRLTVT.

The chain links TRBV2 to TRBJ1-1; possibly TRBD1 for D (5 bases). This CDR3 comprises 15 residues. V was shortened by 1 base and J by 7 bases, with 16 bases between the two germline ends. Germline lookup yields CDR1 SNHLY and CDR2 FYNNEI. In nucleotides, the CDR3 is TGTGCCAGCAGTGAAGTGTTGCAGGGTCCCATTGAAGCTTTCTTT. Amino acid sequence: CASSEVLQGPIEAFF.

The table lists this clone with a few counts. The genes are TRBV27 and TRBJ2-7, with 10 nucleotides matching TRBD2. J gave up 6 bases and V 5 bases, and 13 bases lay outside the gene matches. The germline gives CDR1 MNHEY, CDR2 SMNVEV (reference sequence). This CDR3 comprises 16 residues. The DNA for the CDR3 is TGTGCCAGCAGTGCCAGGGAGGGACTAGCGATCGGCGAGCAGTACTTC. This codes for CASSAREGLAIGEQYF.

This sequence joins TRBV7-9 and TRBJ2-7; tentatively, D is TRBD2 (6 bases). Germline CDR1 SEHNR, CDR2 FQNEAQ (reference sequence). Between the trimmed V and J ends, which lost 4 bases and 1 base, there was a span of 26 bases. The CDR3 length is 19 residues. The CDR3 sequence: CASSSLEIVAGSTSYEQYF. The DNA for the CDR3 is TGTGCCAGCAGCTCCCTGGAGATCGTCGCGGGGAGCACTTCCTACGAGCAGTACTTC.

The chain is built from TRBV13 and TRBJ2-1; the D gene is possibly TRBD1 (6 bases). The CDR3 is made up of 15 amino acids. Between the trimmed V and J ends, which lost 5 bases and 0 bases, there was a span of 11 bases. The germline CDR1 and CDR2 sequences are PRHDT and FYEKMQ (reference sequence). In DNA form, the CDR3 reads TGTGCCAGCAGCGAGGGGGTCAACTCCTACAATGAGCAGTTCTTC. Encoded protein: CASSEGVNSYNEQFF.

The gene calls are TRBV5-1 and TRBJ2-1; 12 positions agree with TRBD1. This CDR3 comprises 14 residues. J lost 8 bases, V lost 4 bases, and 4 bases had no gene match. Germline V gene sequence: CDR1 SGHRS, CDR2 YFSETQ. CDR3 in DNA: TGCGCCAGCAGCCTGGGACAGGGGGCTGATGAGCAGTTCTTC. Translating gives CASSLGQGADEQFF.

The chain is built from TRBV7-2 and TRBJ1-2; no clear D gene. The CDR3 loop spans 13 amino acids. The V gene's germline CDR1 is SGHTA and CDR2 FQGNSA. V was trimmed by 5 bases and J by 4 bases, leaving 11 bases between them. The CDR3 spells CASSPPSGYGYTF. For the CDR3, the DNA is TGTGCCAGCAGCCCCCCGAGCGGCTATGGCTACACCTTC.

CDR3 region: CASSTDRGHGYTF. In nucleotides, the CDR3 is TGTGCCAGTAGCACCGACAGGGGGCATGGCTACACCTTC. V gene TRBV19 combines with J gene TRBJ1-2; 10 bases match TRBD1. The trim removed 6 bases at V and 6 bases at J, leaving 4 bases unmatched. CDR3 length equals 13 residues. Germline V lookup: CDR1 LNHDA, CDR2 SQIVND (reference sequence).

The chain recombines TRBV4-2 with TRBJ2-5; 9 nucleotides match TRBD2. The CDR3 has 15 amino acids. CDR1 and CDR2 from the germline V gene are LGHNA and YNFKEQ. Germline trimming cut 0 bases from V and 5 bases from J; bases unmatched to any gene: 4. The CDR3 nucleotides read TGTGCCAGCAGCCAAGATCTAGCGGGGTGGGAGACCCAGTACTTC. Translation gives CASSQDLAGWETQYF.

The gene calls are TRBV6-1 and TRBJ1-5, with TRBD1 identical over 7 bases. Germline assignment: CDR1 MNHNS and CDR2 SASEGT. Losses at the gene ends were 7 bases for V and 6 bases for J; bases not matched to a gene: 3. The length of the CDR3 is 12 residues. The CDR3 DNA is TGTGCCAGCACACAGGGGTTTCAGCCCCAGCATTTT. Its protein product is CASTQGFQPQHF.

The chain employs TRBV10-1 and TRBJ2-3; the match to TRBD2 covers 8 bases. J lost 1 base, V lost 6 bases, and 12 bases had no gene match. The CDR3 totals 17 residues. Germline CDR1 reads WNHNN; CDR2 reads SYGVQD (reference sequence). The chain's CDR3 is CASSKAGTSSGTDTQYF. The CDR3 region has the DNA TGCGCCAGCAGCAAGGCCGGGACTAGTTCGGGCACAGATACGCAGTATTTT.

V gene TRBV18 combines with J gene TRBJ2-7; D not resolved. The CDR3 has 14 residues. Germline loops: CDR1 KGHSH, CDR2 LQKENI. Trimming pared 3 bases from V and 4 bases from J, leaving 13 bases between. The CDR3 bases are TGTGCCAGCTCACCGCCAGGCGAACCTTACGAGCAGTACTTC. It yields the protein CASSPPGEPYEQYF.

The chain recombines TRBV14 with TRBJ2-7, with 12 bases matching TRBD2. Germline CDR1 SGHDN, CDR2 FVKESK. V lost 4 bases to trimming and J lost 5 bases; unmatched junction nucleotides: 6. The CDR3 is 15 amino acids. CDR3 sequence reads: CASSPRLAGENEQYF. CDR3 bases: TGTGCCAGCAGCCCACGACTAGCGGGAGAGAACGAGCAGTACTTC.

As for this clone: Other DNA variants within this sample encode the same CDR3. The chain has TRBV4-1 and TRBJ1-5; TRBD1 agrees at 8 bases. The J segment lost 5 bases and the V segment lost 3 bases, leaving 3 bases of the junction unmatched. The CDR3 covers 14 residues. Germline CDR1 MGHRA, CDR2 YSYEKL. CDR3 sequence: CASSHAGGDQPQHF. The CDR3 coding sequence is TGCGCCAGCAGCCACGCAGGGGGCGATCAGCCCCAGCATTTT.

This chain links TRBV28 with TRBJ2-2; maybe TRBD2 (6 bases). Germline V gene data show CDR1 as MDHEN and CDR2 as SYDVKM. Deletions cut 2 bases from V and 2 bases from J, with 15 bases between. This CDR3 has 17 residues. The DNA of the CDR3 is TGTGCCAGCAGTTTAGCAGGTTTGGGACTCAACACCGGGGAGCTGTTTTTT. This gives the protein CASSLAGLGLNTGELFF.

The V call is TRBV6-5, the J call TRBJ1-5; D gene ambiguous. This CDR3 comprises 15 residues. Between the trimmed V and J ends, which lost 5 bases and 1 base, there was a span of 12 bases. Germline V lookup: CDR1 MNHEY, CDR2 SVGAGI. The CDR3 protein is CASSPRGLSNQPQHF. The CDR3 DNA reads as TGTGCCAGCAGTCCCCGAGGGTTAAGCAATCAGCCCCAGCATTTT.

This rearrangement joins TRBV7-9 to TRBJ1-2; D not certain. CDR3 size: 15 residues. Trimming pared 1 base from V and 0 bases from J, leaving 9 bases between. Per germline, CDR1 SEHNR and CDR2 FQNEAQ (reference sequence). The CDR3 here is CASSLGAPANYGYTF. The CDR3 nucleotides read TGTGCCAGCAGCTTAGGGGCCCCAGCTAACTATGGCTACACCTTC.

The chain employs TRBV27 and TRBJ2-1, with D uncertain. The CDR3 consists of 11 residues. The V end lost 6 bases, the J end lost 4 bases, and 4 bases lay between the germline ends. The germline CDR1 and CDR2 sequences are MNHEY and SMNVEV (reference sequence). CDR3 coding DNA: TGTGCCAGCAGACTATACAATGAGCAGTTCTTC. Translating gives CASRLYNEQFF.

Here the CDR3 reads CASRFYREGMDYTF. In nucleotides, the CDR3 is TGTGCCAGCAGATTCTACAGAGAAGGTATGGACTACACCTTC. The chain couples TRBV2 to TRBJ1-2, with D uncertain. The germline CDR1 and CDR2 sequences are SNHLY and FYNNEI. The CDR3 is 14 residues long. V was shortened by 6 bases and J by 10 bases, with 21 bases between the two germline ends.